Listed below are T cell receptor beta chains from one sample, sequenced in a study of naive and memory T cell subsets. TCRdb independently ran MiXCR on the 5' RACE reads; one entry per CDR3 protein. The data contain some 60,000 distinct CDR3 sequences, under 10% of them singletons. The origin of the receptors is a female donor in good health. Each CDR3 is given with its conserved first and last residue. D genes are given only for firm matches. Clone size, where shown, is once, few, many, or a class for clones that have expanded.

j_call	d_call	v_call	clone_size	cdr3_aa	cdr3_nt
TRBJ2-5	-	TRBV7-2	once	CANTLHGPGETQYF	TGTGCCAACACCCTACACGGTCCCGGGGAGACCCAGTACTTC
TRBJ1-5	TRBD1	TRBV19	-	CASSGTGEQPQHF	TGTGCCAGTAGTGGGACAGGGGAACAGCCCCAGCATTTT
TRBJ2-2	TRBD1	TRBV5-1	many	CASSPDREGGELFF	TGCGCCAGCAGCCCGGACAGGGAAGGCGGGGAGCTGTTTTTT
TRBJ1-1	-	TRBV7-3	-	CASSSTPGTPIRAFF	TGTGCCAGCAGCTCTACACCCGGGACCCCCATCAGAGCTTTCTTT
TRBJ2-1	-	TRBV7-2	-	CASSFSWSYEQFF	TGTGCCAGCAGTTTTAGCTGGAGCTATGAGCAGTTCTTC
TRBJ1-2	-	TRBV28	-	CASNMGGHILDYGYTF	TGTGCCAGCAACATGGGGGGGCATATTCTGGACTATGGCTACACCTTC
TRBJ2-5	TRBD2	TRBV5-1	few	CASSRLTSGGKETQYF	TGCGCCAGCAGCCGCCTCACTAGCGGGGGGAAAGAGACCCAGTACTTC
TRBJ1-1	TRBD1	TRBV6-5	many	CASSYSTGSMNTEAFF	TGTGCCAGCAGTTACTCGACAGGGAGCATGAACACTGAAGCTTTCTTT
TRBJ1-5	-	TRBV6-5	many	CASSYNRRDQPQHF	TGTGCCAGCAGTTACAACCGCAGGGACCAGCCCCAGCATTTT
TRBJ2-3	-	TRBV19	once	CASSIGDTQGTGYTDTQYF	TGTGCCAGTAGTATAGGGGACACCCAGGGCACCGGCTACACAGATACGCAGTATTTT
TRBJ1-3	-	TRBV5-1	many	CASSLGTAGNTIYF	TGCGCCAGCAGCTTGGGTACCGCTGGAAACACCATATATTTT
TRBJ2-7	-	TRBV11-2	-	CASSPVGGALAYEQYF	TGTGCCAGCAGCCCTGTGGGGGGCGCATTGGCCTACGAGCAGTACTTC
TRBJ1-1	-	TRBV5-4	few	CASSGTTPTEAFF	TGTGCCAGCAGCGGTACAACACCCACTGAAGCTTTCTTT